This T cell receptor (beta chain) was captured in a study of T cell clonotyping in hematopoietic cell transplantation. TCRdb's copy holds only in-frame clones and misses some; the assay was immunoSEQ multiplex PCR. This table holds nearly 70,000 clones, just under 95% found once. V lost 3 bases to trimming and J lost 9 bases; unmatched junction nucleotides: 10. Germline V gene sequence: CDR1 SQVTM, CDR2 ANQGSEA. The CDR3 sequence is 14 residues long. The receptor comes from a man aged 50 to 60 in good health. Some clones in this sample may be carry-over from other donors' samples. Sequencing was performed on peripheral blood mononuclear cells. The chain links TRBV29-1 to TRBJ2-1; 8 bases align to TRBD2. The CDR3 sequence: CSVDSGTSVSEQFF. CDR3 nucleotide sequence: TGCAGCGTTGATTCCGGGACTAGTGTTTCTGAGCAGTTCTTC.